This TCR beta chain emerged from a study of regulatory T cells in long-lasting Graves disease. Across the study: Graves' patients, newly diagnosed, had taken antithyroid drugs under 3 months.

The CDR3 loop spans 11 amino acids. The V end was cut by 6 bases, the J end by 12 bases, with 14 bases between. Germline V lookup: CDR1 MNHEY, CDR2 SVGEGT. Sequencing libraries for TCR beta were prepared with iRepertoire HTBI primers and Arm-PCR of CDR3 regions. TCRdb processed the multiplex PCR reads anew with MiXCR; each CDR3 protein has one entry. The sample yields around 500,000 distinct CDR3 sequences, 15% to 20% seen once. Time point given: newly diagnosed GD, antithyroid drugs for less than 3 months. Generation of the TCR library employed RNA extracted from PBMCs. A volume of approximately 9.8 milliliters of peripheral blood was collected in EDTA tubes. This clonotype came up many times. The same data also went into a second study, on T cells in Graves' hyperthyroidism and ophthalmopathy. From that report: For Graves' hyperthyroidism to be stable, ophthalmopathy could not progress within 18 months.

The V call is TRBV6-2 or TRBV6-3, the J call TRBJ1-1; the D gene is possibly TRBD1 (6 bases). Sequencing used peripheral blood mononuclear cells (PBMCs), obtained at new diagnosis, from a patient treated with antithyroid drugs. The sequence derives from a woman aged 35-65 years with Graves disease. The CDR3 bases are TGTGCCAGCAGAGCGGGGGCGCATTCTTTCTTT. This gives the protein CASRAGAHSFF.